This passage covers 25 T cell receptor beta chains from one sample sequenced in a study of CD8+ T cells in alopecia areata. Extracted from the samples, RNA was reverse transcribed into cDNA to serve as the sequencing template. TCRdb keeps only in-frame clones here, not all; method: immunoSEQ multiplex PCR. The sample has 4,000 to 5,000 clones; more than 85% are singletons. As for treatment: oral pan-JAK inhibitor, 5-10 mg twice daily. Alopecia areata patients provided lesional scalp punch biopsies and peripheral blood. Sequencing was performed on skin, taken at week 4, from a patient treated with tofacitinib. All receptors derive from a human donor with alopecia areata.

The rearrangement links TRBV19 to TRBJ1-2, with 10 bases that match TRBD1. Germline lookup yields CDR1 LNHDA and CDR2 SQIVND (reference sequence). V gave up 5 bases and J gave up 7 bases; unmatched junction bases: 19. CDR3 length: 18 residues. For the CDR3, the DNA is TGTGCCAGTAGTGTATCCCGGACAGGGGGTCTAGGAGTAGGTGGCTACACCTTC. Translating gives CASSVSRTGGLGVGGYTF.

The rearrangement joins TRBV5-1 to TRBJ2-1; 13 bases align to TRBD2. CDR3 size: 15 residues. J lost 8 bases, V lost 4 bases, and 6 bases had no gene match. Per the germline V gene, CDR1 is SGHRS and CDR2 is YFSETQ. This chain's CDR3 is CASSIGLAGVDEQFF. Here the CDR3 DNA reads TGCGCCAGCAGCATCGGACTAGCGGGGGTAGATGAGCAGTTCTTC. The full variable domain, in which reference TRBV5-1 and TRBJ2-1 provide the parts outside the CDR3, is KAGVTQTPRYLIKTRGQQVTLSCSPISGHRSVSWYQQTPGQGLQFLFEYFSETQRNKGNFPGRFSGRQFSNSRSEMNVSTLELGDSALYLCASSIGLAGVDEQFFGPGTRLTVL.

The chain links TRBV4-1 to TRBJ1-5; no clear D. The V and J ends lost 1 base and 4 bases respectively, with 11 bases between them. This CDR3 is built from 15 residues. The V gene's germline CDR1 is MGHRA and CDR2 YSYEKL. The CDR3 nucleotides read TGCGCCAGCAGCCAAGTTATTACGGGAAATCAGCCCCAGCATTTT. Protein sequence: CASSQVITGNQPQHF.

The rearrangement links TRBV25-1 to TRBJ2-5, with TRBD1 identical over 10 bases. The ends lost 0 bases at V and 5 bases at J; junction bases unmatched: 12. This CDR3 region has 18 residues. Germline CDR1 and CDR2: MGHDK and SYGVNS. The CDR3 DNA is TGTGCCAGCAGTGAATATATTCCGCGACAGGGGGCTGTTGAGACCCAGTACTTC. Translated, it gives CASSEYIPRQGAVETQYF.

This clone was picked up one time. This chain joins TRBV23-1 and TRBJ2-7; D is unresolved. TRBV23-1 is classed as an ORF, of uncertain function. V was trimmed by 3 bases and J by 6 bases, leaving 0 bases between them. The CDR3 is made up of 9 amino acids. For the CDR3, the DNA is TGCGCCAGCAGTCACGAGCAGTACTTC. It is translated as CASSHEQYF.

The gene calls are TRBV7-9 and TRBJ1-1; 8 bases map to TRBD1. Germline CDR1 and CDR2: SEHNR and FQNEAQ (reference sequence). V lost 5 bases to trimming and J lost 1 base; unmatched junction nucleotides: 6. The CDR3 runs to 15 residues. The chain's CDR3 is CASSVPGTGNTEAFF. The CDR3 DNA is TGTGCCAGCAGCGTTCCCGGGACAGGGAACACTGAAGCTTTCTTT.

This rearrangement joins TRBV6-1 to TRBJ2-3; TRBD1 aligns across 7 bases. The germline gives CDR1 MNHNS, CDR2 SASEGT. This CDR3 has 14 amino acids. With 7 bases clipped from V and 0 bases from J, the junction kept 4 bases outside the gene matches. The CDR3 loop is CASTEDRSTDTQYF. The CDR3 bases are TGTGCCAGCACCGAGGACAGGAGCACAGATACGCAGTATTTT.

This chain links TRBV14 with TRBJ1-4; 8 positions match TRBD1. The germline V gene encodes CDR1 SGHDN and CDR2 FVKESK. J was trimmed by 8 bases and V by 4 bases; bases with no gene match: 9. This CDR3 contains 15 residues. The CDR3 DNA sequence: TGTGCCAGCAGCCTAGACGACAGGGGAGGCGAAAAACTGTTTTTT. This translates into CASSLDDRGGEKLFF.

This sequence joins TRBV5-4 and TRBJ2-2; possible D gene TRBD1, 6 bases. Germline V CDR1 and CDR2: SGHNT, YYREEE (reference sequence). The CDR3 is 19 residues long. V shed 7 bases and J shed 4 bases, with 29 bases lying between them. The CDR3 region is CASSGEKSQGISATGELFF. CDR3 in DNA: TGTGCCAGCTCGGGTGAAAAGTCCCAGGGGATCTCCGCCACCGGGGAGCTGTTTTTT.

This rearrangement joins TRBV6-5 to TRBJ2-6, with D hard to call. The length of the CDR3 is 14 residues. Trimming pared 5 bases from V and 0 bases from J, leaving 5 bases between. Per the germline V gene, CDR1 is MNHEY and CDR2 is SVGAGI. The CDR3 loop is CASSPFSGANVLTF. CDR3 DNA: TGTGCCAGCAGTCCCTTCTCTGGGGCCAACGTCCTGACTTTC.

The chain combines TRBV15 with TRBJ2-1; 10 bases are shared with TRBD2. Germline V gene data show CDR1 as LNHNV and CDR2 as YYDKDF (reference sequence). The CDR3 contains 16 residues. The V gene end was trimmed by 2 bases and the J gene end by 8 bases; junction bases not matched to a gene: 9. CDR3 region: CATSRKRGGPWDEQFF. CDR3 DNA: TGTGCCACCAGCAGAAAGCGGGGGGGCCCTTGGGATGAGCAGTTCTTC.

V is TRBV4-3 and J is TRBJ1-2, with TRBD1 as a possible D gene (5 bases). Trimming removed 2 bases from V and 8 bases from J, with 15 bases in between. Germline CDR1 and CDR2: LGHNA and YSLEER. The CDR3 runs 14 residues. The CDR3 sequence is CASSQWGNTRGYTF. CDR3 sequence (DNA): TGCGCCAGCAGCCAATGGGGCAATACGAGGGGCTACACCTTC.

The V and J genes are TRBV11-1 and TRBJ1-1; no definite D call. The germline V gene encodes CDR1 SGHAT and CDR2 FQDESV (reference sequence). Trimming took 1 base from V and 11 from J, leaving 14 bases between them. CDR3 length: 13 amino acids. CDR3: CASSLVRREAAFF. The CDR3 nucleotides read TGTGCCAGCAGCTTAGTACGGAGAGAAGCGGCTTTCTTT. The variable domain in full, with the rest retrieved from reference TRBV11-1 and TRBJ1-1, is EAEVAQSPRYKITEKSQAVAFWCDPISGHATLYWYRQILGQGPELLVQFQDESVVDDSQLPKDRFSAERLKGVDSTLKIQPAELGDSAMYLCASSLVRREAAFFGQGTRLTVV.

This rearrangement joins TRBV28 to TRBJ2-7; a possible D gene is TRBD1 (5 bases). Trimming removed 4 bases from V and 2 bases from J, with 15 bases in between. Per germline, CDR1 MDHEN and CDR2 SYDVKM. There are 15 residues in the CDR3. Written as DNA, the CDR3 is TGTGCCAGCAGTTCTCAAGGGGCGGAAGCCTACGAGCAGTACTTC. It yields the protein CASSSQGAEAYEQYF.

About this clone itself: One end of the junction does not line up with germline, which may come from a read error. The sample holds other DNA sequences that translate to the same CDR3. This CDR3 reads CASRRQPDQPQHF. The CDR3 DNA is TGTGCCAGCAGAAGACAGCCCGATCAGCCCCAGCACTTT. This rearrangement joins TRBV6-5 to TRBJ1-5; D possibly corresponds to TRBD1 (5 bases). Germline V gene lookup returns CDR1 MNHEY and CDR2 SVGAGI. The CDR3 loop spans 13 amino acids.

The J gene is TRBJ1-2, the V gene TRBV29-1; D unclear. V was shortened by 3 bases and J by 5 bases, with 10 bases between the two germline ends. The CDR3 is 12 amino acids. CDR1 is SQVTM, CDR2 ANQGSEA, per germline. The CDR3 reads CSVERGVYGYTF. In nucleotides, the CDR3 is TGCAGCGTTGAGCGCGGCGTATATGGCTACACCTTC.

The chain is built from TRBV6-1 and TRBJ2-1; no definite D call. The CDR3 is 15 residues long. CDR1 and CDR2 from the germline V gene are MNHNS and SASEGT. Trimming cost V 6 bases and J 6 bases, with 18 bases left between them. The CDR3 DNA sequence: TGTGCCAGCAGGACCAGGAGTCAGCTCCCCAATGAGCAGTTCTTC. As protein: CASRTRSQLPNEQFF.

The chain links TRBV7-2 to TRBJ1-5; 7 bases fit TRBD1. CDR3 size: 15 residues. The germline CDR1 and CDR2 sequences are SGHTA and FQGNSA. V trimming: 5 bases; J trimming: 3 bases; junction bases outside the gene matches: 7. The CDR3 bases are TGTGCCAGCAGCGACCAAACAGGGGACAATCAGCCCCAGCATTTT. This codes for CASSDQTGDNQPQHF.

The chain employs TRBV7-2 and TRBJ2-7, with D unclear. Trimming left V 7 bases short and J 3 bases short, with 19 bases between. Germline CDR1 SGHTA, CDR2 FQGNSA. This CDR3 contains 15 residues. The DNA for the CDR3 is TGTGCCAGCACCCCACGGGTTGGCGCCTTCTACGAGCAGTACTTC. This codes for CASTPRVGAFYEQYF.

The V call is TRBV2, the J call TRBJ1-5; no clear D. Trimming took 5 bases from V and 4 from J, leaving 9 bases between them. CDR3 length: 13 residues. Germline V gene data show CDR1 as SNHLY and CDR2 as FYNNEI. CDR3 region: CASSHDGNQPQHF. CDR3 sequence (DNA): TGTGCCAGCAGTCACGACGGGAATCAGCCCCAGCATTTT.

The chain uses TRBV6-5 and TRBJ2-4; no clear D gene. The germline V and J ends were trimmed by 5 bases and 0 bases, with 8 bases remaining between them. CDR1 MNHEY and CDR2 SVGAGI come from the germline V gene. CDR3 length equals 14 residues. The CDR3 DNA reads as TGTGCCAGCAGTCCTACCTTAGCCAAAAACATTCAGTACTTC. It yields the protein CASSPTLAKNIQYF.

In this sample, this clone turned up a few times. This chain links TRBV6-1 with TRBJ2-3; the match to TRBD2 covers 13 bases. In germline, CDR1 is MNHNS, CDR2 SASEGT. There are 15 residues in the CDR3. V shed 7 bases and J 6 bases; nucleotides not matched to a gene: 7. The CDR3 bases are TGTGCCAGCACTGGACTAGCGGGGGTGTTGGATACGCAGTATTTT. Translated: CASTGLAGVLDTQYF.

J is TRBJ1-6 and V is TRBV5-1; D might be TRBD1 (5 bases). Germline CDR1 and CDR2: SGHRS and YFSETQ. Trimming removed 0 bases from V and 9 bases from J, with 10 bases in between. The CDR3 totals 14 residues. The CDR3 here is CASSLGPQGSPLHF. Written as DNA, the CDR3 is TGCGCCAGCAGCTTGGGTCCGCAGGGTTCACCCCTCCACTTT.

This chain links TRBV5-1 with TRBJ2-5; D remains unclear. The germline V and J ends were trimmed by 0 bases and 2 bases, with 8 bases remaining between them. The CDR3 covers 14 residues. Germline V gene lookup returns CDR1 SGHRS and CDR2 YFSETQ. In nucleotides, the CDR3 is TGCGCCAGCAGCTTGGACAGTAAGCAAGAGACCCAGTACTTC. It encodes CASSLDSKQETQYF.

This chain joins TRBV29-1 and TRBJ2-1; D remains ambiguous. Germline CDR1 is SQVTM and CDR2 is ANQGSEA. Between the trimmed V and J ends, which lost 0 bases and 0 bases, there was a span of 12 bases. The CDR3 covers 16 residues. In nucleotides, the CDR3 is TGCAGCGTTGAAGATGCGACAAGTAACTCCTACAATGAGCAGTTCTTC. It yields the protein CSVEDATSNSYNEQFF.